The clone carrying this T cell receptor beta chain was counted a few times. As yet, its antigen is unknown. The data stem from a study of blood T cells in healthy people across ages. Study-level findings and limits: Naive CD4+ cell counts and diversity both ran higher in long-lived than in aged donors. Roughly linear age-related decline in beta diversity appeared, significant by age roughly 40.

This CDR3 is built from 15 residues. CDR1 and CDR2 from the germline V gene are SEHNR and FQNEAQ (reference sequence). V lost 8 bases, J lost 7 bases, and 11 bases stayed unmatched. Aged about 6 to 90, donors were systemically healthy Caucasians from Russia. They isolated at least 7 million PBMCs from each sample. A second PCR of about 7 to 12 cycles used a sample-barcoded 5' primer and a J-beta primer mix. TCRdb called the 5' RACE reads again in MiXCR, with one record for every CDR3 protein. The sample lists approximately 690,000 distinct CDR3 sequences; 45% to 65% were seen once. Sequenced material: blood. V usage is TRBV7-9 and J usage is TRBJ2-3; 11 bases align to TRBD2. This clonotype was obtained from a man between 60 and 75 years old in good health. For the CDR3, the DNA is TGTGCCAGCCCCGGCCCGACTAGCGGGGAAAATACGCAGTATTTT. Amino acids: CASPGPTSGENTQYF.